Listed below are T cell receptor beta chains from one sample, sequenced in a study of early T cells in non-severe SARS-CoV-2 infection. TCRdb passed the 5' RACE reads through MiXCR, listing each CDR3 protein once. Here the sample spans approximately 77,000 distinct CDR3 sequences, less than 20% being singletons. Sequenced material: whole blood. The source is an adult who was a healthcare worker with PCR-confirmed SARS-CoV-2 infection or an uninfected control (not recorded which). Both conserved end residues are part of each CDR3. The D gene is left open where the match is weak. For some rows the clone size is stated as once, few or many, or as a class when expanded; others skip it.

abundance: few
j_gene: TRBJ2-7
d_gene: NA
v_gene: TRBV4-3
CDR3nt: TGCGCCAGCAGCCAAGTCCAACGGGGCTCCTACGAGCAGTACTTC
CDR3aa: CASSQVQRGSYEQYF

abundance: NA
j_gene: TRBJ1-2
d_gene: TRBD1
v_gene: TRBV28
CDR3nt: TGTGCCAGCAGTTCCGGGACAGGGGGGAACTATGGCTACACCTTC
CDR3aa: CASSSGTGGNYGYTF

abundance: few
j_gene: TRBJ2-1
d_gene: TRBD2
v_gene: TRBV9
CDR3nt: TGTGCCAGCAGCGTATTAAGCCCGGGGGGGAACCCCCCCAATGAGCAGTTCTTC
CDR3aa: CASSVLSPGGNPPNEQFF

abundance: NA
j_gene: TRBJ1-2
d_gene: NA
v_gene: TRBV3-1
CDR3nt: TGTGCCAGCAGCCAAGGGACCCAGGGCTATGGCTACACCTTC
CDR3aa: CASSQGTQGYGYTF

abundance: NA
j_gene: TRBJ2-3
d_gene: TRBD1
v_gene: TRBV28
CDR3nt: TGTGCCAGCAGTTTCAGGGGGCTCAGCTCAGATACGCAGTATTTT
CDR3aa: CASSFRGLSSDTQYF

abundance: NA
j_gene: TRBJ1-2
d_gene: TRBD1
v_gene: TRBV29-1
CDR3nt: TGCAGCGTTGTAGGGGGCGACTATGGCTACACCTTC
CDR3aa: CSVVGGDYGYTF

abundance: few
j_gene: TRBJ2-3
d_gene: TRBD2
v_gene: TRBV27
CDR3nt: TGTGCCACCATCACTAGCGGGTTCAGTACGCAGTATTTT
CDR3aa: CATITSGFSTQYF

abundance: NA
j_gene: TRBJ2-2
d_gene: NA
v_gene: TRBV25-1
CDR3nt: TGTGCCAGCAAACGGGGGGCGGCGAACACCGGGGAGCTGTTTTTT
CDR3aa: CASKRGAANTGELFF

abundance: few
j_gene: TRBJ2-7
d_gene: TRBD1
v_gene: TRBV9
CDR3nt: TGTGCCAGCAGCGTAGCGACAGGGGGCCCCTACGAGCAGTACTTC
CDR3aa: CASSVATGGPYEQYF

abundance: NA
j_gene: TRBJ1-5
d_gene: NA
v_gene: TRBV21-1
CDR3nt: TGTGCCAGCAGCAAAGGAGGGGACAGCCCGGAGCCCCAGCATTTT
CDR3aa: CASSKGGDSPEPQHF

abundance: few
j_gene: TRBJ2-4
d_gene: NA
v_gene: TRBV12-3/TRBV12-4
CDR3nt: TGTGCCAGTTCCAGGGGCGCGGACATTCAGTACTTC
CDR3aa: CASSRGADIQYF

abundance: few
j_gene: TRBJ1-1
d_gene: NA
v_gene: TRBV14
CDR3nt: TGTGCCAGCAGCCAAGTCGGGGCGGGGACTGAAGCTTTCTTT
CDR3aa: CASSQVGAGTEAFF

abundance: few
j_gene: TRBJ1-5
d_gene: NA
v_gene: TRBV15
CDR3nt: TGTGCCACCAGCAGAGATCGGGCCAGGAGTAATCAGCCCCAGCATTTT
CDR3aa: CATSRDRARSNQPQHF

abundance: NA
j_gene: TRBJ2-5
d_gene: NA
v_gene: TRBV10-3
CDR3nt: TGTGCCATCAGTGACGGGGGGCGAGAGACCCAGTACTTC
CDR3aa: CAISDGGRETQYF

abundance: NA
j_gene: TRBJ2-1
d_gene: NA
v_gene: TRBV5-1
CDR3nt: TGCGCCAGCAGCTTGGACACTAAGGGGCAGTTCTTC
CDR3aa: CASSLDTKGQFF

abundance: NA
j_gene: TRBJ1-5
d_gene: TRBD1
v_gene: TRBV3-1
CDR3nt: TGTGCCAGCAGCCAACAGACAGGGAGCAATCAGCCCCAGCATTTT
CDR3aa: CASSQQTGSNQPQHF

abundance: many
j_gene: TRBJ2-1
d_gene: NA
v_gene: TRBV7-7
CDR3nt: TGTGCTAGCAGCTTAGCGTCTGGTACTCAGAATGAGCAGTTCTTC
CDR3aa: CASSLASGTQNEQFF

abundance: many
j_gene: TRBJ1-1
d_gene: NA
v_gene: TRBV7-3
CDR3nt: TGTGCCAGCAGCCTTATACCACAGGGAGGGAACACTGAAGCTTTCTTT
CDR3aa: CASSLIPQGGNTEAFF

abundance: many
j_gene: TRBJ2-3
d_gene: NA
v_gene: TRBV11-3
CDR3nt: TGTGCCAGCCGGCAGGTCACAGATACGCAGTATTTT
CDR3aa: CASRQVTDTQYF

abundance: NA
j_gene: TRBJ2-3
d_gene: NA
v_gene: TRBV18
CDR3nt: TGTGCCAGCTCGTGCGACACGGCAAGGGATACGCAGTATTTT
CDR3aa: CASSCDTARDTQYF

abundance: NA
j_gene: TRBJ1-2
d_gene: NA
v_gene: TRBV5-4
CDR3nt: TGTGCCAGCAGCTCACCGGACTTTTTCTACTATGGCTACACCTTC
CDR3aa: CASSSPDFFYYGYTF

abundance: few
j_gene: TRBJ2-3
d_gene: NA
v_gene: TRBV6-5
CDR3nt: TGTGCCAGCCGTAAACCTAAGGGGGTTGGTGGTACGCAGTATTTT
CDR3aa: CASRKPKGVGGTQYF

abundance: few
j_gene: TRBJ2-4
d_gene: NA
v_gene: TRBV5-4
CDR3nt: TGTGCCAGCAGCTTAATGGGGCTAGATAAAAACATTCAGTACTTC
CDR3aa: CASSLMGLDKNIQYF

abundance: NA
j_gene: TRBJ2-2
d_gene: NA
v_gene: TRBV6-5
CDR3nt: TGTGCCAGCAGTGGCAAAAGCGAGGGCACCGGGGAGCTGTTTTTT
CDR3aa: CASSGKSEGTGELFF

abundance: NA
j_gene: TRBJ2-1
d_gene: TRBD1
v_gene: TRBV7-3
CDR3nt: TGTGCCAGCAGCTCCAAGACAGGGGCCAATGAGCAGTTCTTC
CDR3aa: CASSSKTGANEQFF

abundance: many
j_gene: TRBJ1-1
d_gene: NA
v_gene: TRBV7-9
CDR3nt: TGTGCCAGCAGCCTGGGGCAGGGGTTGGCGACTGAAGCTTTCTTT
CDR3aa: CASSLGQGLATEAFF

abundance: few
j_gene: TRBJ1-2
d_gene: NA
v_gene: TRBV28
CDR3nt: TGTGCCAGCGCCCTCAGGGGCCGGATCTATGGCTACACCTTC
CDR3aa: CASALRGRIYGYTF

abundance: many
j_gene: TRBJ1-6
d_gene: NA
v_gene: TRBV9
CDR3nt: TGTGCCAGCAGCGCTGGGACACAGAATTCACCCCTCCACTTT
CDR3aa: CASSAGTQNSPLHF

abundance: few
j_gene: TRBJ2-1
d_gene: NA
v_gene: TRBV20-1
CDR3nt: TGCAGTGCTAGCCGTCGAGGGGGGGGTCTGGATGAGCAGTTCTTC
CDR3aa: CSASRRGGGLDEQFF